Following are 10 T cell receptor beta chains from one sample sequenced in a study of cytomegalovirus exposure and HLA in healthy donors listed by TCRdb under 2017. Library construction relied on the immunoSEQ multiplex PCR assay. A mixture of 60 forward primers for TCR Vbeta segments and 13 reverse primers for TCR Jbeta segments was used in the multiplex PCR. TCRdb limited this immuneACCESS table to in-frame rearrangements with V and J called. A share of clones is missing; checked studies link under half to unresolved V genes, and the rest is unexplained. The sample contains about 160,000 clones, around 74% of them found a single time. Roughly 1.9% of the sample comes from the top ten. The source material was PBMCs. The receptors stem from a female donor in good health and CMV-seronegative.

This rearrangement joins TRBV5-1 to TRBJ1-6; possible D gene TRBD1, 5 bases. V was trimmed by 3 bases and J by 1 base, leaving 11 bases between them. Germline V gives CDR1 SGHRS, CDR2 YFSETQ. The length of the CDR3 is 16 residues. The CDR3 here is CASSWGLLSYNSPLHF. The CDR3 DNA reads as TGCGCCAGCAGCTGGGGACTTTTATCCTATAATTCACCCCTCCACTTT.

This clone was recorded a few times. The chain carries TRBV9 and TRBJ1-2, with D possibly TRBD1 on 6 matching bases. The CDR3 is 15 amino acids. Looked up from germline, CDR1 is SGDLS and CDR2 is YYNGEE. The ends were cut back, 3 bases at V and 4 bases at J, with 16 bases in the middle. Here the CDR3 DNA reads TGTGCCAGCAGCGCCTACAGGGTCCCACTCTATGGCTACACCTTC. This codes for CASSAYRVPLYGYTF.

This clone was observed a handful of times. The rearrangement links TRBV30 to TRBJ1-2, with 8 bases lining up with TRBD1. In germline, CDR1 is GTSNPN, CDR2 SVGIG (reference sequence). V dropped 0 bases and J dropped 7; count of bases not matched to a gene: 10. This CDR3 region has 15 residues. CDR3 in amino acids: CAWSVTPGTGGGYTF. CDR3 sequence (DNA): TGTGCCTGGAGTGTCACCCCCGGGACAGGAGGTGGCTACACCTTC.

This chain connects TRBV6-1 to TRBJ2-7, with D possibly TRBD2 on 6 matching bases. The CDR3 runs to 13 residues. V lost 10 bases to trimming and J lost 3 bases, with 16 bases between them. In germline, CDR1 is MNHNS, CDR2 SASEGT. The CDR3 DNA sequence: TGTGCCACCTCGTCGGGGGACCTCTACGAGCAGTACTTC. Encoded protein: CATSSGDLYEQYF.

The genes are TRBV20-1 and TRBJ1-2; D not certain. In germline, CDR1 is DFQATT, CDR2 SNEGSKA (reference sequence). V was cut by 6 bases and J by 3 bases, with 8 bases left in between. The CDR3 runs to 11 residues. CDR3: CSATGDYGYTF. The DNA for the CDR3 is TGCAGTGCCACGGGTGACTATGGCTACACCTTC.

The V gene is TRBV9, the J gene TRBJ1-3; D uncertain. Trimming took 0 bases from V and 4 from J, leaving 2 bases between them. This CDR3 is built from 12 residues. Germline V CDR1 and CDR2: SGDLS, YYNGEE. For the CDR3, the DNA is TGTGCCAGCAGCGTAGTAGGAAACACCATATATTTT. Translation: CASSVVGNTIYF.

V and J are TRBV18 and TRBJ1-1, with 7 bases lining up with TRBD1. The junction had 10 bases not matched to a gene; V was cut back by 3 bases and J by 6 bases. CDR1 and CDR2 from the germline V gene are KGHSH and LQKENI. There are 15 residues in the CDR3. DNA of the CDR3: TGTGCCAGCTCACCCACGCCGACAGGGAATGCTGAAGCTTTCTTT. This codes for CASSPTPTGNAEAFF.

This chain uses TRBV29-1 with TRBJ2-7; 8 nucleotides line up with TRBD2. CDR3 length: 13 amino acids. Trimming took 7 bases from V and 6 from J; bases not matched to a gene: 11. Germline V gene data show CDR1 as SQVTM and CDR2 as ANQGSEA. The CDR3: CSATGGPSREQYF. The CDR3 DNA sequence: TGCAGCGCCACGGGAGGGCCTTCTCGCGAGCAGTACTTC.

V gene TRBV30 combines with J gene TRBJ2-7, with D perhaps TRBD2 (6 bases). The CDR3 has 15 residues. V lost 0 bases to trimming and J lost 2 bases, with 14 bases between them. The V gene's germline CDR1 is GTSNPN and CDR2 SVGIG (reference sequence). The CDR3 DNA sequence: TGTGCCTGGAGTGTAAATCGCGGGATAGCCTACGAGCAGTACTTC. The encoded protein is CAWSVNRGIAYEQYF.

V gene TRBV7-2 combines with J gene TRBJ2-3, with D maybe TRBD1 (6 bases). Trimming cost V 5 bases and J 9 bases, with 12 bases left between them. Looked up from germline, CDR1 is SGHTA and CDR2 is FQGNSA. The length of the CDR3 is 12 residues. The CDR3 sequence is CASSTDSGTQYF. The CDR3, as DNA: TGTGCCAGCAGCACGGACAGTGGAACGCAGTATTTT.